These 22 T cell receptor beta chains were sequenced from one sample in a study of cytomegalovirus exposure and HLA in healthy donors (dated 2017 in TCRdb). The receptor library was made with the immunoSEQ multiplex PCR assay. For the multiplex PCR, a mixture combining 60 forward primers for TCR Vbeta segments and 13 reverse primers for TCR Jbeta segments was used. Here the immuneACCESS table is served through TCRdb, limited to in-frame sequences with V and J called. Missing clones are a known gap in these copies; in checked studies unresolved V genes cover under half, and the rest lacks a known reason. Across this sample there are some 100,000 clones, with approximately 76% seen only once. The ten largest clones take up approximately 8.4% of the sample. The sequencing input was PBMCs. The receptor set was obtained from a man in his forties in good health and CMV-seronegative.

This chain joins TRBV18 and TRBJ1-2; TRBD1 might be the D (6 bases). Trimming took 6 bases from V and 7 from J, leaving 15 bases between them. The CDR3 is made up of 13 amino acids. Germline assignment: CDR1 KGHSH and CDR2 LQKENI. CDR3 amino acids: CASSARGALGYTF. CDR3 coding DNA: TGTGCCAGCTCCGCTCGGGGGGCGCTTGGCTACACCTTC.

This chain connects TRBV4-2 to TRBJ2-6; no definite D call. CDR3 length: 18 residues. Germline V gene sequence: CDR1 LGHNA, CDR2 YNFKEQ. The V end lost 0 bases, the J end lost 1 base, and 13 bases lay between the germline ends. DNA for the CDR3: TGTGCCAGCAGCCAAGAGGGCAGGTTGGCATCTGGGGCCAACGTCCTGACTTTC. This translates into CASSQEGRLASGANVLTF.

The chain is built from TRBV5-1 and TRBJ1-4; D is possibly TRBD1 (6 bases). Germline V gene data show CDR1 as SGHRS and CDR2 as YFSETQ. Trimming left V 0 bases short and J 5 bases short, with 17 bases between. The CDR3 length is 17 residues. The CDR3 protein is CASSLGGGAGPNEKLFF. The DNA of the CDR3 is TGCGCCAGCAGCTTGGGAGGGGGTGCGGGTCCCAATGAAAAACTGTTTTTT.

The V call is TRBV6-4, the J call TRBJ2-1; 8 nucleotides line up with TRBD2. This CDR3 region has 15 residues. From germline, CDR1 is MRHNA and CDR2 SNTAGT. J gave up 0 bases and V 4 bases, and 2 bases lay outside the gene matches. The CDR3 loop reads CASSAGTSSYNEQFF. The CDR3 nucleotides are TGTGCCAGCAGTGCAGGGACTAGCTCCTACAATGAGCAGTTCTTC.

The V and J genes are TRBV7-2 and TRBJ2-2; TRBD2 matches at 8 bases. CDR1 and CDR2 from the germline V gene are SGHTA and FQGNSA. The CDR3 sequence is 16 residues long. V was clipped by 4 bases and J by 7 bases; unmatched bases: 11. The CDR3: CASSSLPGGAGGELFF. CDR3 bases: TGTGCCAGCAGCTCACTCCCCGGGGGGGCCGGCGGGGAGCTGTTTTTT.

The chain carries TRBV5-8 and TRBJ1-4; 8 bases match TRBD1. The CDR3 covers 15 residues. J gave up 8 bases and V 4 bases, and 10 bases lay outside the gene matches. The V gene's germline CDR1 is SGHTS and CDR2 YDEGEE. CDR3 loop: CASSKRTGSREKLFF. The CDR3 region has the DNA TGTGCCAGCAGCAAACGGACAGGGTCTCGGGAAAAACTGTTTTTT.

The gene calls are TRBV5-1 and TRBJ1-1; possibly TRBD1 for D (6 bases). V lost 4 bases to trimming and J lost 5 bases, with 21 bases between them. The length of the CDR3 is 16 residues. CDR1 and CDR2 (germline): SGHRS, YFSETQ. Written as DNA, the CDR3 is TGCGCCAGCAGCGGCGGGGAGGGTGTAAGGGGGACTGAAGCTTTCTTT. Its translation is CASSGGEGVRGTEAFF.

The chain recombines TRBV4-2 with TRBJ1-1, with D possibly being TRBD1 (6 bases). The V gene lost 1 base and the J gene lost 4 bases, with 16 bases spanning the gap. Germline CDR1 and CDR2: LGHNA and YNFKEQ. The CDR3 is 16 amino acids. The CDR3, as DNA: TGTGCCAGCAGCCAAGCTAACCCGACAGGTTTCACTGAAGCTTTCTTT. It encodes CASSQANPTGFTEAFF.

The rearrangement uses TRBV5-4 and TRBJ2-1; TRBD2 matches 8 bases. Germline-derived CDR1 and CDR2 are SGHNT and YYREEE (reference sequence). The CDR3 contains 16 residues. V dropped 5 bases and J dropped 0; count of bases not matched to a gene: 7. The CDR3 is CASSTGGASSYNEQFF. The CDR3 DNA follows: TGTGCCAGCAGTACCGGGGGGGCGAGCTCCTACAATGAGCAGTTCTTC.

This clone came up a few times. This chain links TRBV27 with TRBJ1-2; TRBD1 aligns across 8 bases. Germline V gene data show CDR1 as MNHEY and CDR2 as SMNVEV (reference sequence). The CDR3 spans 12 residues. The V segment lost 8 bases and the J segment 4 bases; nucleotides outside the gene matches: 3. The CDR3 DNA sequence: TGTGCCAGCGCAACAGGGGGCTATGGCTACACCTTC. Its protein is CASATGGYGYTF.

The V and J genes are TRBV7-8 and TRBJ2-7, with D tentatively TRBD1 (5 bases). CDR3 length equals 14 residues. Trimming took 1 base from V and 4 from J, leaving 11 bases between them. CDR1 and CDR2 (germline): SGHVS, FQNEAQ. The CDR3 region has the DNA TGTGCCAGCAGCTTAGGTCTCAGGGTTTACGAGCAGTACTTC. It specifies CASSLGLRVYEQYF.

The chain joins TRBV19 to TRBJ2-2; 8 nucleotides match TRBD2. The CDR3 has 14 residues. The trim removed 7 bases at V and 4 bases at J, leaving 5 bases unmatched. Germline values: CDR1 LNHDA, CDR2 SQIVND (reference sequence). The CDR3 loop reads CASILGGGTGELFF. The CDR3 DNA sequence: TGTGCCAGTATCCTCGGGGGGGGCACCGGGGAGCTGTTTTTT.

A single count supports this clone. The chain has TRBV23-1 and TRBJ1-4, with unresolved D. TRBV23-1 is marked as an open reading frame, function uncertain. Trimming left V 6 bases short and J 0 bases short, with 8 bases between. The CDR3 runs to 14 residues. The CDR3 loop reads CASRIRATNEKLFF. The CDR3 DNA reads TGCGCCAGCAGGATTCGAGCAACTAATGAAAAACTGTTTTTT.

The chain carries TRBV19 and TRBJ2-1; TRBD2 matches 11 bases. The junction had 4 bases not matched to a gene; V was cut back by 6 bases and J by 0 bases. This CDR3 spans 16 amino acids. Germline CDR1 reads LNHDA; CDR2 reads SQIVND (reference sequence). The CDR3: CASRISGGVSYNEQFF. CDR3 in DNA: TGTGCCAGTAGGATTAGCGGGGGGGTCTCCTACAATGAGCAGTTCTTC.

This clone was seen a handful of times. The chain links TRBV9 to TRBJ2-5; tentative D call: TRBD1 (5 bases). CDR1 is SGDLS and CDR2 is YYNGEE in the germline V gene. V lost 5 bases and J lost 2, with 16 bases in between. The CDR3 spans 15 residues. In DNA, the CDR3 is TGTGCCAGCAGTGGATCCACAGGCTTACAAGAGACCCAGTACTTC. Its translation is CASSGSTGLQETQYF.

The chain combines TRBV4-2 with TRBJ1-1; possible D gene TRBD1, 6 bases. Germline V gene lookup returns CDR1 LGHNA and CDR2 YNFKEQ. Deletions cut 2 bases from V and 2 bases from J, with 9 bases between. The CDR3 totals 14 residues. In nucleotides, the CDR3 is TGTGCCAGCAGCCAACCGGACAGAAACACTGAAGCTTTCTTT. As protein: CASSQPDRNTEAFF.

The chain joins TRBV4-3 to TRBJ1-2; the match to TRBD1 covers 8 bases. The J segment lost 4 bases and the V segment lost 4 bases, leaving 11 bases of the junction unmatched. The germline CDR1 and CDR2 sequences are LGHNA and YSLEER. The CDR3 runs 16 residues. The CDR3 sequence: CASSREKTGGLYGYTF. CDR3 bases: TGCGCCAGCAGCCGAGAAAAAACAGGGGGACTCTATGGCTACACCTTC.

This chain joins TRBV30 and TRBJ2-5; 11 bases agree with TRBD2. Germline V gene lookup returns CDR1 GTSNPN and CDR2 SVGIG (reference sequence). The CDR3 consists of 13 residues. V dropped 7 bases and J dropped 4; count of bases not matched to a gene: 5. CDR3 sequence: CASSGGTLETQYF. The CDR3 DNA follows: TGTGCCTCTAGCGGGGGGACACTAGAGACCCAGTACTTC.

The V call is TRBV19, the J call TRBJ2-6; 8 bases fit TRBD1. The CDR3 has 19 residues. Unmatched junction bases numbered 20, after V lost 5 bases and J lost 8 bases. Germline V gene sequence: CDR1 LNHDA, CDR2 SQIVND (reference sequence). CDR3 sequence reads: CASSATGGRVALGPNVLTF. In DNA form, the CDR3 reads TGTGCCAGTAGTGCCACAGGGGGACGAGTCGCTCTGGGGCCCAACGTCCTGACTTTC.

This clone was counted between two and nine times. The chain carries TRBV5-4 and TRBJ1-1; D ambiguous. The CDR3 runs 12 residues. Trimming removed 2 bases at V and 4 bases at J, with 6 bases between. The germline gives CDR1 SGHNT, CDR2 YYREEE (reference sequence). As DNA, the CDR3 is TGTGCCAGCAGCTTTCGGGGCACTGAAGCTTTCTTT. Encoded protein: CASSFRGTEAFF.

The chain carries TRBV4-1 and TRBJ2-7, with TRBD2 as a possible D gene (5 bases). V dropped 0 bases and J dropped 6 bases, with 12 bases sitting between them. This CDR3 region has 14 residues. Germline CDR1 is MGHRA and CDR2 is YSYEKL. The CDR3 region is CASSQEGIRGEQYF. For the CDR3, the DNA is TGCGCCAGCAGCCAAGAAGGTATCCGGGGCGAGCAGTACTTC.

Concerning this clone: The sample carries other DNA sequences with the same CDR3. The chain uses TRBV11-2 and TRBJ1-2; 8 nucleotides agree with TRBD1. Looked up from germline, CDR1 is SGHAT and CDR2 is FQNNGV. This CDR3 is 13 amino acids long. With 5 bases clipped from V and 4 bases from J, the junction kept 3 bases outside the gene matches. This CDR3 is CASSLGQGYGYTF. The DNA for the CDR3 is TGTGCCAGCAGCCTAGGACAGGGCTATGGCTACACCTTC.